Detailed here is one TCR beta chain. Assay used: immunoSEQ multiplex PCR; TCRdb lists only in-frame clones, some missing. This table holds fewer than 90,000 clones, about 94% found once. This specimen belongs to a study of technical replicates of blood from several donors. CDR1 is KGHSH and CDR2 is LQKENI in the germline V gene. The CDR3 covers 16 residues. V gave up 1 base and J gave up 3 bases; unmatched junction bases: 7. The chain couples TRBV18 to TRBJ2-7; 9 bases fit TRBD1. What was sequenced was T cells isolated from PBMCs. The TCR sequence derives from a human donor in good health. The CDR3 nucleotides read TGTGCCAGCTCACCACGACAGGGGGAAGGTGTCTACGAGCAGTACTTC. Its translation: CASSPRQGEGVYEQYF.